The T cell receptor beta chain under discussion was sequenced for a study of blood T cell repertoires in COVID-19. Study at large: Researchers got acute and convalescent COVID-19 samples from the United States, Italy and Spain. Sources were T cells, B-cell-depleted T cells, or PBMCs; the material itself was cDNA or gDNA.

Trimming took 0 bases from V and 8 from J, leaving 13 bases between them. The length of the CDR3 is 14 residues. In germline, CDR1 is WSHSY, CDR2 SAAADI. Data came from immunoSEQ multiplex PCR; TCRdb stores just in-frame clones and leaves some out. The table includes 270,000 or so clones, roughly 86% detected once. This sequence joins TRBV10-2 and TRBJ1-2; tentative D call: TRBD1 (5 bases). The clonotype originates from a man between 40 and 49 years old with active or convalescent COVID-19. Sequenced sample: peripheral blood. CDR3 region: CASSESRGPGGYTF. CDR3 in DNA: TGCGCCAGCAGTGAGTCGCGGGGTCCAGGGGGCTACACCTTC.